This T cell receptor beta chain was recorded in a study of blood T cell repertoires in COVID-19. Across the study: The cDNA or gDNA used as material had been derived from T cells, B-cell-depleted T cells, or PBMCs.

V was shortened by 4 bases and J by 4 bases, with 17 bases between the two germline ends. This CDR3 region has 15 residues. The germline CDR1 and CDR2 sequences are SGHDT and YYEEEE. Method: immunoSEQ multiplex PCR; TCRdb's copy keeps in-frame clones and lacks some. The sample has roughly 160,000 clones; about four fifths are singletons. Sequenced material: peripheral blood. The chain links TRBV5-6 to TRBJ1-1; D remains ambiguous. The source is a woman in her sixties or seventies with COVID-19, enrolled during active disease. The CDR3 sequence: CASSRSVLIGTEAFF. Here the CDR3 DNA reads TGTGCCAGCAGCCGGTCGGTTTTAATCGGCACTGAAGCTTTCTTT.